What follows are 3 T cell receptor beta chains derived from one specimen sequenced in a study of blood T cell repertoires in COVID-19. Sequencing was performed with immunoSEQ multiplex PCR; in TCRdb, only in-frame clones are kept and a portion is missing. The sample comprises about 72,000 clones, around 93% of which are singletons, and around 4.5% rests with the top ten. The sample comprised peripheral blood. The receptors originated from a woman aged 60 to 75 with active COVID-19.

The chain links TRBV10-3 to TRBJ1-2; D ambiguous. The germline V gene encodes CDR1 ENHRY and CDR2 SYGVKD. V lost 7 bases and J 8 bases, leaving 14 bases between the germline ends. The CDR3 is 12 amino acids. CDR3 sequence (DNA): TGTGCCATCATGATTCCCTCGGTAGGCTACACCTTC. Protein: CAIMIPSVGYTF.

This chain joins TRBV19 and TRBJ2-5, with 7 bases matching TRBD2. The CDR3 spans 15 residues. The V gene's germline CDR1 is LNHDA and CDR2 SQIVND (reference sequence). The junction had 6 bases not matched to a gene; V was cut back by 1 base and J by 4 bases. The DNA of the CDR3 is TGTGCCAGTAGTATAGGCCTTCGGGGGGTAGAGACCCAGTACTTC. Its protein is CASSIGLRGVETQYF.

The V gene is TRBV10-3, the J gene TRBJ2-7; 13 bases align to TRBD2. The V gene's germline CDR1 is ENHRY and CDR2 SYGVKD. J lost 9 bases, V lost 3 bases, and 5 bases had no gene match. The CDR3 is 14 residues long. CDR3 in amino acids: CAISDGLAGEAQYF. In DNA form, the CDR3 reads TGTGCCATCAGTGACGGACTAGCGGGAGAGGCGCAGTACTTC.